This TCR beta chain came from a study of blood T cells in healthy people across ages. Study at large: In model experiments, template switching was able to capture about one barcoded beta molecule for every two T cells that were present. The study, taken as a whole, reports: Older age coincided with a roughly linear decline in TCR beta diversity per million T cells. Estimates based on one million T cells were treated as lower bounds.

On this clonotype: No antigen is known for it.

Germline V gives CDR1 SGHTA, CDR2 FQGTGA. Deletions cut 0 bases from V and 0 bases from J, with 18 bases between. CDR3 length equals 19 residues. PCR was performed a second time for about 6 to 11 cycles using a sample-barcoded 5' primer and a J-beta primer mix. MiXCR was run by TCRdb on the 5' RACE reads, yielding one entry per CDR3 protein. The sample contains about 970,000 distinct CDR3 sequences, about 51% of which appear only once. Those donating, healthy Caucasian individuals from Russia, were aged about 6 to 95. Sequenced material: blood. The source is an older woman in good health. This sequence joins TRBV7-3 and TRBJ1-3; TRBD1 is a possible D gene (5 bases). CDR3 DNA: TGTGCCAGCAGCTTAACAGGAGGGGACCCTCAGAGCTCTGGAAACACCATATATTTT. It encodes CASSLTGGDPQSSGNTIYF.